The present entry profiles one T cell receptor (beta chain) with its context. The identical CDR3 is also encoded by other nucleotide sequences in the sample. Per the original data handling: Scientists estimated how many nucleated cells there were by amplifying reference gene primers. Using immunoSEQ multiplex PCR, the repertoire was profiled, and TCRdb retains in-frame clones only, with some absent. The DNA was the basis for D and trimming; V, J and clone size are from that table. In the table there are some 340,000 clones, roughly 85% of which are singletons. The data were obtained in a study of blood T cell repertoires in COVID-19. Per the germline V gene, CDR1 is GTSNPN and CDR2 is SVGIG (reference sequence). The CDR3 is 12 amino acids. Deletions cut 2 bases from V and 2 bases from J, with 6 bases between.

The sequence derives from a woman aged 18-29 years with acute or convalescent COVID-19. V gene TRBV30 combines with J gene TRBJ1-1; D is unclear. Sequencing was done on a sample of peripheral blood. For the CDR3, the DNA is TGTGCCTGGAGTTACGGTAACACTGAAGCTTTCTTT. Protein: CAWSYGNTEAFF.